This T cell receptor (beta chain) stems from a study of blood T cell repertoires in COVID-19. Study overall: The study drew acute and convalescent COVID-19 samples from the United States, Italy and Spain. Sources were T cells, B-cell-depleted T cells, or PBMCs; the material itself was cDNA or gDNA.

V dropped 4 bases and J dropped 7; count of bases not matched to a gene: 4. The CDR3 sequence is 14 residues long. Germline loops: CDR1 MNHEY, CDR2 SMNVEV (reference sequence). Authors' methods: The assay estimated nucleated cells by amplifying reference gene primers. This table comes from immunoSEQ multiplex PCR, and its TCRdb copy is limited to in-frame clones, with some not included. The D gene and trimming were derived from the DNA, and the V and J assignments and clone size from that table. The sample includes 200,000 to 250,000 clones, around 89% of them seen just once. The J gene is TRBJ1-2, the V gene TRBV27; 12 nucleotides align to TRBD1. Sequencing was performed on peripheral blood. This clonotype originated in an older man with acute or convalescent COVID-19. CDR3 region: CASSSGTGGRGYTF. CDR3 in DNA: TGTGCCAGCAGTTCCGGGACAGGGGGCCGTGGCTACACCTTC.